This T cell receptor beta chain was sequenced during a study of blood T cell repertoires in COVID-19. Overall study context: T cells, B-cell-depleted T cells, or PBMCs provided the cDNA or gDNA that served as material.

The participants were between about 18 and 90 years old and came from some 23 US areas. Clinical history reported by participants formed the basis on which cohorts were assigned. Here immunoSEQ multiplex PCR was the method, and the copy in TCRdb shows in-frame clones only, minus some. The sample yields a few hundred thousand clones, 80% to 90% seen once. The receptor comes from a woman aged 40 to 55 with acute COVID-19. Sequencing used PBMCs or T cells enriched from blood (not recorded which).

CDR3 region: CASSPLVRVYTNEQFF. DNA of the CDR3: TGTGCCAGCAGTCCCCTTGTCAGGGTGTATACCAATGAGCAGTTCTTC. V is TRBV28 and J is TRBJ2-1; D may be TRBD1 (5 bases). V was shortened by 5 bases and J by 6 bases, with 20 bases between the two germline ends. The CDR3 loop spans 16 amino acids. The germline V gene encodes CDR1 MDHEN and CDR2 SYDVKM.